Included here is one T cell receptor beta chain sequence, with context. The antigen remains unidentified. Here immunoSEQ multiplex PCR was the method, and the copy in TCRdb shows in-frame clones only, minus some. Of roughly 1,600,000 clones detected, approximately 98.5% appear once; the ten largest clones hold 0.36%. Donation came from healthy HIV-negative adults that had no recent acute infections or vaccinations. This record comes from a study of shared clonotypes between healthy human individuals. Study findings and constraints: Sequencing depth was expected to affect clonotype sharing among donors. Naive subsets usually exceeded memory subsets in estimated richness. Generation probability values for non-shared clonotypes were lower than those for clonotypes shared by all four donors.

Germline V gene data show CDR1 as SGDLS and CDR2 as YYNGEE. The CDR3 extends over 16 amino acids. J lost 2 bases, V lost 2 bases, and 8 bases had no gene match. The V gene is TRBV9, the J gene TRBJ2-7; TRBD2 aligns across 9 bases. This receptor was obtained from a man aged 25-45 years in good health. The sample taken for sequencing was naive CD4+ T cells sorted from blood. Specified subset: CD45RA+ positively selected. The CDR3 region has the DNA TGTGCCAGCAGCGTTTCGAACGCGGGAGGGCCCTACGAGCAGTACTTC. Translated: CASSVSNAGGPYEQYF.